This is a list of T cell receptor beta chains from one sample in a study of T cell responses to AZD1222 COVID-19 vaccine. Sequenced by immunoSEQ multiplex PCR; TCRdb stores in-frame clones only, minus some. The sample lists fewer than 140,000 clones, roughly 90% seen once, with 5.1% in the top ten. The specimen was peripheral blood, collected on day 0 of AZD1222 vaccination. The receptor set was obtained from an adult in good health. Each CDR3 is given with its conserved first and last residue. A D gene is named only where the DNA matches it firmly. Expanded clones are given a class, and other clones once, few, many or no size at all.

>-|TRBJ2-3|TRBV2|-
TGTGCCAGCAGGGGACTTGCAGATACGCAGTATTTT
CASRGLADTQYF
>-|TRBJ2-1|TRBV7-3|-
TGTGCCAGCAGCTTCCACGGAGATGAGCAGTTCTTC
CASSFHGDEQFF
>TRBD1|TRBJ2-3|TRBV9|-
TGTGCCAGCGGGAAGACAGGGGCACCACTTACGAGCACAGATACGCAGTATTTT
CASGKTGAPLTSTDTQYF
>-|TRBJ1-1|TRBV7-3|-
TGTGCCAGCAGCCAGGGTTCTAACACTGAAGCTTTCTTT
CASSQGSNTEAFF
>TRBD1|TRBJ1-1|TRBV5-1|once
TGCGCCAGCAGCGTAGTACAGGGGGCGCGTACTGAAGCTTTCTTT
CASSVVQGARTEAFF
>TRBD1|TRBJ1-5|TRBV28|-
TGTGCCAGCAGTCCAGGACAGGGACGTCAGCCCCAGCATTTT
CASSPGQGRQPQHF
>-|TRBJ1-6|TRBV5-6|-
TGTGCCAGCAGTCCCTATAATTCACCCCTCCACTTT
CASSPYNSPLHF
>TRBD2|TRBJ2-5|TRBV9|once
TGTGCCAGCAGCCCATTTGGGCGCAGGGAGGGGGAGACCCAGTACTTC
CASSPFGRREGETQYF
>TRBD2|TRBJ2-7|TRBV5-1|-
TGCGCCAGCAGCTTGGGGGGGACTAACAACGAGCAGTACTTC
CASSLGGTNNEQYF
>TRBD1|TRBJ1-4|TRBV6-5|-
TGTGCCAGCAGAGTGGGGGACAGCAGGTTTGAAAAACTGTTTTTT
CASRVGDSRFEKLFF
>-|TRBJ2-1|TRBV11-2|-
TGTGCCAGCAGCACAGTCCGGGAAGAAAATGAGCAGTTCTTC
CASSTVREENEQFF
>TRBD1|TRBJ1-6|TRBV28|-
TGTGCCAGCAGTCGGTACGGGACAGGTTCACCCCTCCACTTT
CASSRYGTGSPLHF
>TRBD2|TRBJ2-1|TRBV6-5|-
TGTGCCAGCAGTACCACTAGCGGGAGGGTGAATGAGCAGTTCTTC
CASSTTSGRVNEQFF
>-|TRBJ2-7|TRBV15|-
TGTGCCACCAGCAGAGGGGGGCAGCAAAGCTCCTACGAGCAGTACTTC
CATSRGGQQSSYEQYF
>-|TRBJ1-1|TRBV5-1|-
TGCGCCAGCAGCTTGGAACTATACACTGAAGCTTTCTTT
CASSLELYTEAFF
>-|TRBJ2-7|TRBV3-1/TRBV3-2|-
TGTGCCAGCAGCCAAGGGATAGCCTCCTACGAGCAGTACTTC
CASSQGIASYEQYF
>-|TRBJ2-7|TRBV4-2|-
TGTGCCAGCAGCCACCTAAGTCGCGGCAGGGGCCGCTACGAGCAGTACTTC
CASSHLSRGRGRYEQYF